The rows below give T cell receptor beta chains drawn from one sample of a study of beta chain features in type 1 diabetes. Sequencing used immunoSEQ multiplex PCR; TCRdb keeps in-frame clones, though not all of them. This table has approximately 250,000 clones, 24% appearing once. Sequenced sample: naive CD4+ T cells from blood. These receptors all stem from a woman aged 30 to 39 with type 1 diabetes. CDR3s include the opening cysteine and the closing phenylalanine or tryptophan. Fields, in order: D gene, V gene, clone size, J gene, CDR3 protein, CDR3 DNA. A D gene is named only where the DNA matches it firmly. Some rows mark clone size as missing; the rest say once, few, many or name a class of expanded clone.

NA	TRBV7-2	NA	TRBJ2-5	CASSFQYRVPQETQYF	TGTGCCAGCAGCTTTCAATACAGGGTCCCCCAAGAGACCCAGTACTTC
NA	TRBV15	few	TRBJ2-1	CATSRTHSGGPYNEQFF	TGTGCCACCAGCAGGACCCACAGTGGCGGGCCATACAATGAGCAGTTCTTC
NA	TRBV15	NA	TRBJ2-3	CATSMLQTGTDTQYF	TGTGCCACCAGCATGCTACAAACAGGGACAGATACGCAGTATTTT
NA	TRBV9	few	TRBJ2-5	CASSGRTAQETQYF	TGTGCCAGCAGCGGACGGACAGCCCAAGAGACCCAGTACTTC
NA	TRBV7-6	NA	TRBJ2-7	CASSLSGGGIYF	TGTGCCAGCAGCTTGTCGGGGGGCGGAATCTACTTC
NA	TRBV19	few	TRBJ2-5	CASSRDTSQETQYF	TGTGCCAGTAGCCGGGACACCTCCCAAGAGACCCAGTACTTC
NA	TRBV29-1	NA	TRBJ2-2	CSVVEGPATGELFF	TGCAGCGTTGTGGAGGGCCCGGCAACCGGGGAGCTGTTTTTT
NA	TRBV9	NA	TRBJ2-4	CASSRSQGTNIQYF	TGTGCCAGCAGCCGATCACAGGGAACGAACATTCAGTACTTC
TRBD1	TRBV5-1	NA	TRBJ2-1	CASSRGQSSYNEQFF	TGCGCCAGCAGCAGGGGACAGAGCTCCTACAATGAGCAGTTCTTC
NA	TRBV7-2	NA	TRBJ2-1	CASSKQLTEQFF	TGTGCCAGCAGCAAACAGCTTACTGAGCAGTTCTTC
TRBD2	TRBV30	NA	TRBJ2-7	CAWLPGLAGVPLREQYF	TGTGCCTGGCTACCGGGACTAGCGGGAGTACCTTTGAGGGAGCAGTACTTC
TRBD1	TRBV5-1	NA	TRBJ2-5	CASSRGQGETQYF	TGCGCCAGCAGCCGGGGACAGGGGGAGACCCAGTACTTC
TRBD2	TRBV29-1	NA	TRBJ2-3	CSLGLAGVADTQYF	TGCAGCCTAGGACTAGCGGGAGTTGCAGATACGCAGTATTTT
TRBD1	TRBV7-9	few	TRBJ2-1	CASSIAPGTGYYNEQFF	TGTGCCAGCAGCATCGCCCCCGGGACAGGGTATTACAATGAGCAGTTCTTC
NA	TRBV28	few	TRBJ2-7	CASRQSYEQYF	TGTGCCAGCAGACAGTCCTACGAGCAGTACTTC
TRBD1	TRBV5-1	NA	TRBJ1-2	CASSLGDSEIYGYTF	TGCGCCAGCAGCTTGGGGGACAGCGAAATCTATGGCTACACCTTC
TRBD2	TRBV29-1	few	TRBJ2-1	CSVKAGGPYNEQFF	TGCAGCGTTAAAGCGGGAGGGCCTTACAATGAGCAGTTCTTC
TRBD1	TRBV7-3	few	TRBJ2-3	CASSPRTGGGRTDTQYF	TGTGCCAGCAGCCCCCGGACAGGGGGGGGTAGGACAGATACGCAGTATTTT
NA	TRBV30	NA	TRBJ2-7	CARGGQLLYEQYF	TGTGCCCGGGGTGGACAGCTCCTCTACGAGCAGTACTTC
NA	TRBV7-9	NA	TRBJ2-1	CASSAWTYYNEQFF	TGTGCCAGCAGCGCCTGGACATATTACAATGAGCAGTTCTTC
TRBD2	TRBV28	few	TRBJ2-7	CASSLSGTSGIEEQYF	TGTGCCAGCAGTTTATCAGGGACTAGCGGAATCGAGGAGCAGTACTTC
NA	TRBV13	NA	TRBJ1-2	CASSLVRQEDYGYTF	TGTGCCAGCAGCTTAGTCAGACAGGAGGACTATGGCTACACCTTC
NA	TRBV18	few	TRBJ1-4	CASSTGPRGGKLFF	TGTGCCAGCTCAACTGGGCCCAGAGGGGGAAAACTGTTTTTT
NA	TRBV9	NA	TRBJ2-2	CASSVSVLNTGELFF	TGTGCCAGCAGCGTCTCCGTATTGAACACCGGGGAGCTGTTTTTT
NA	TRBV6-4	NA	TRBJ2-7	CGPPGRRYEQYF	TGTGGCCCCCCCGGGAGAAGGTACGAGCAGTACTTC
TRBD1	TRBV5-1	few	TRBJ2-7	CASSFRTGGYEQYF	TGCGCCAGCAGCTTCCGGACAGGGGGTTACGAGCAGTACTTC
TRBD2	TRBV28	NA	TRBJ2-5	CASSLGLAGDAETQYF	TGTGCCAGCAGTCTGGGACTAGCGGGAGATGCGGAGACCCAGTACTTC
TRBD2	TRBV7-2	once	TRBJ2-7	CASTTFSGTYEQYF	TGTGCCAGCACCACCTTTAGCGGGACCTACGAGCAGTACTTC
NA	TRBV28	NA	TRBJ2-1	CASRASGAHNEQFF	TGTGCCAGCAGAGCCAGTGGGGCCCACAATGAGCAGTTCTTC
TRBD1	TRBV30	NA	TRBJ1-2	CAWTGTGSGYTF	TGTGCCTGGACCGGGACAGGATCTGGCTACACCTTC
NA	TRBV7-2	few	TRBJ2-1	CASGKQGARVYNEQFF	TGTGCCAGCGGGAAACAAGGTGCGAGGGTTTACAATGAGCAGTTCTTC
TRBD1	TRBV7-9	few	TRBJ2-7	CASSPTPGTGQAYEQYF	TGTGCCAGCAGCCCCACACCGGGGACCGGACAGGCCTACGAGCAGTACTTC
NA	TRBV2	NA	TRBJ2-7	CASGLPYEQYF	TGTGCCAGCGGGCTACCCTACGAGCAGTACTTC
NA	TRBV29-1	few	TRBJ1-2	CSVEEGFYGYTF	TGCAGCGTTGAGGAGGGTTTCTATGGCTACACCTTC
NA	TRBV5-4	NA	TRBJ1-2	CASRGENYGYTF	TGTGCCAGCAGGGGCGAGAACTATGGCTACACCTTC
NA	TRBV19	NA	TRBJ2-3	CASRALASTDTQYF	TGTGCCAGTCGGGCCCTAGCGAGCACAGATACGCAGTATTTT
NA	TRBV5-4	NA	TRBJ2-7	CASSPVGGEQYF	TGTGCCAGCAGCCCGGTCGGGGGCGAGCAGTACTTC